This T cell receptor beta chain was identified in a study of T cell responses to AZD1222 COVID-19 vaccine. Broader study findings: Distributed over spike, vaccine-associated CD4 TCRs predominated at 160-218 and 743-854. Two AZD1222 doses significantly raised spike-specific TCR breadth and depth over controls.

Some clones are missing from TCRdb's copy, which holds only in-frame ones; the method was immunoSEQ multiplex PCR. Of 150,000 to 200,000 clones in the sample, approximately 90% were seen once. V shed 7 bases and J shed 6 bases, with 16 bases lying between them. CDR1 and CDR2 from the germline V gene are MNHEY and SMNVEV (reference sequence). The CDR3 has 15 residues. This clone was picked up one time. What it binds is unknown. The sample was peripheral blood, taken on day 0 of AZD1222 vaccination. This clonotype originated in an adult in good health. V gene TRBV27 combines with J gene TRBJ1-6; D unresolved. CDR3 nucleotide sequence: TGTGCCAGCAATAAACGAGATCGCGTTAATTCACCCCTCCACTTT. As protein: CASNKRDRVNSPLHF.